The subject of this entry is one T cell receptor beta chain. No antigen is known for it. It was with 60 Vbeta and 13 Jbeta primers that the PCR ran. The assay was immunoSEQ multiplex PCR, and TCRdb's table has in-frame clones only and misses some. The table records about 160,000 clones, more than 65% of them present only once. This record comes from a study of cytomegalovirus exposure and HLA in healthy donors. The CDR3 is made up of 13 amino acids. The junction had 4 bases not matched to a gene; V was cut back by 5 bases and J by 6 bases. Germline CDR1 and CDR2: SGHTA and FQGNSA. Findings of the study overall: Association of a missense DCLRE1C variant with TCR beta V- and J-gene trimming was reported in a later analysis. Near-uniform donor sequencing depth was presumed by presence/absence analyses.

This chain connects TRBV7-2 to TRBJ2-3; 8 nucleotides match TRBD1. The TCR originated in a man aged 18 to 29 in good health and CMV-seropositive. Material: PBMCs. CDR3 in amino acids: CASSTRTGDTQYF. The CDR3 nucleotides are TGTGCCAGCAGCACCCGGACAGGGGATACGCAGTATTTT.